The clone carrying this T cell receptor (beta chain) was recorded once. The antigen is unknown. This specimen belongs to a study of radiation and T cells in renal cell carcinoma. Using immunoSEQ multiplex PCR, the repertoire was profiled, and TCRdb retains in-frame clones only, with some absent. The sample consists of 100,000 to 150,000 clones, 70% to 90% of them appearing once. General study results and limits: From baseline, blood top tumor clonotypes peaked at 2 weeks post-radiation.

Trimming removed 3 bases at V and 0 bases at J, with 13 bases between. The CDR3 is 17 residues long. Germline CDR1 SGHNT, CDR2 YYREEE (reference sequence). Time point noted: blood 2 weeks post-SBRT. Treatment denoted: 15 Gy SBRT to primary tumor, nephrectomy 4 weeks later. After SBRT, blood was collected at 2 and 4 weeks, plus baseline. Clear cell pathology was present in this patient's renal cell carcinoma. The chain uses TRBV5-4 and TRBJ2-6, with D possibly being TRBD1 (6 bases). This receptor was identified in a woman in her 70s with renal cell carcinoma. The source was blood, collected from a patient whose treatment included radiotherapy and nephrectomy. CDR3: CASSSGTPDSGANVLTF. The DNA of the CDR3 is TGTGCCAGCAGCTCCGGGACACCCGACTCTGGGGCCAACGTCCTGACTTTC.